This TCR beta chain was sequenced for a study of shared clonotypes between healthy human individuals. Ten or more counts support this clone. This sample also contains other DNA sequences that code for the same CDR3. CDR1 and CDR2 (germline): MRHNA, SNTAGT. The CDR3 is 16 amino acids. Losses at the gene ends were 2 bases for V and 1 base for J; bases not matched to a gene: 2. Per the study methods: ImmunoSEQ output held junction-only sequences without quality scores, so filtering differed. TCRdb's copy holds only in-frame clones and misses some; the assay was immunoSEQ multiplex PCR. V, J and clone size are those of that table, while D and trimming were read from the DNA. The sample holds about 110,000 clones; 67% are singletons and the top ten take around 25%. Every contributor of samples was a Caucasian grown-up residing in Nashville, Tennessee.

The V call is TRBV6-4, the J call TRBJ2-6, with 7 bases lining up with TRBD1. The clonotype comes from a woman aged 25 to 39 in good health. The sequenced sample was memory CD8+ T cells sorted from blood. Documented subset: CD45RO+ cells pooled with CCR7-negative TemRA cells. The CDR3 DNA reads TGTGCCAGCAGTGACAACAGGGGATCTGGGGCCAACGTCCTGACTTTC. Protein: CASSDNRGSGANVLTF.